Each of the 30 T cell receptor beta chains below was sequenced from the same sample in a study of T-cell memory formation after mild COVID-19. TCRdb called the 5' RACE reads again in MiXCR, with one record for every CDR3 protein. Of under 250,000 distinct CDR3 sequences in the sample, 15% to 19% were seen once. The sequencing sample was made of PBMCs or a T cell subset sorted from them (not recorded which). All receptors derive from an adult woman who had mild COVID-19 (a few samples of this study predate the infection). Cell type and time point are not known.

V and J are TRBV7-6 and TRBJ2-1, with 9 positions matching TRBD1. From germline, CDR1 is SGHVS and CDR2 FNYEAQ. Trimming removed 5 bases from V and 3 bases from J; junction bases left unmatched: 8. The CDR3 consists of 16 residues. The CDR3 nucleotides read TGTGCCAGCAGCACAGGGGGCGGGACACTCTACAATGAGCAGTTCTTC. It yields the protein CASSTGGGTLYNEQFF.

This clonotype was seen only a few times. The chain links TRBV12-3 or TRBV12-4 to TRBJ1-2, with D hard to call. The CDR3 sequence is 16 residues long. V shed 6 bases and J shed 1 base, with 18 bases lying between them. The CDR3 region is CASRIASGASNYGYTF. CDR3 nucleotides: TGTGCCAGCAGAATAGCCTCTGGTGCGAGTAACTATGGCTACACCTTC.

This clonotype appeared many times. The rearrangement links TRBV5-1 to TRBJ1-2, with 7 nucleotides matching TRBD1. The CDR3 extends over 15 amino acids. Germline-derived CDR1 and CDR2 are SGHRS and YFSETQ. The V and J ends lost 3 bases and 5 bases, in that order; junction bases with no gene match: 10. As DNA, the CDR3 is TGCGCCAGCAGCTCAACCGGACAGGATGGGTATGGCTACACCTTC. This translates into CASSSTGQDGYGYTF. The full variable domain, rest sourced from reference TRBV5-1 and TRBJ1-2, is KAGVTQTPRYLIKTRGQQVTLSCSPISGHRSVSWYQQTPGQGLQFLFEYFSETQRNKGNFPGRFSGRQFSNSRSEMNVSTLELGDSALYLCASSSTGQDGYGYTFGSGTRLTVV.

The V gene is TRBV7-9, the J gene TRBJ2-6; no clear D gene. The V end was cut by 3 bases, the J end by 0 bases, with 9 bases between. CDR3 length: 16 amino acids. The V gene's germline CDR1 is SEHNR and CDR2 FQNEAQ (reference sequence). The CDR3 sequence is CASSFLTNSGANVLTF. CDR3 in DNA: TGTGCCAGCAGCTTTCTGACCAACTCTGGGGCCAACGTCCTGACTTTC.

This clonotype has just a few counts. The chain couples TRBV5-1 to TRBJ1-1; no reliable D call. CDR3 size: 13 residues. V was trimmed by 4 bases and J by 1 base, leaving 8 bases between them. In germline, CDR1 is SGHRS, CDR2 YFSETQ. CDR3 sequence reads: CASSQHWNTEAFF. CDR3 DNA sequence: TGCGCCAGCAGCCAACACTGGAACACTGAAGCTTTCTTT.

This clonotype was seen more than once but under ten times. The V call is TRBV7-2, the J call TRBJ2-3; D not certain. Looked up from germline, CDR1 is SGHTA and CDR2 is FQGNSA. This CDR3 contains 15 residues. V lost 5 bases, J lost 5 bases, and 17 bases lay in between. The CDR3 region has the DNA TGTGCCAGCAGCCCGAAGTCGAACACTGGAGATACGCAGTATTTT. Translating gives CASSPKSNTGDTQYF.

This clonotype was detected many times. The chain is built from TRBV25-1 and TRBJ2-3; the match to TRBD2 covers 12 bases. CDR1 is MGHDK, CDR2 SYGVNS, per germline. The V segment lost 8 bases and the J segment 6 bases; nucleotides outside the gene matches: 3. The CDR3 spans 13 residues. CDR3 region: CASWTSGADTQYF. As DNA, the CDR3 is TGTGCCAGCTGGACTAGCGGGGCGGATACGCAGTATTTT.

The chain employs TRBV7-8 and TRBJ2-2; D unclear. V was shortened by 6 bases and J by 0 bases, with 20 bases between the two germline ends. This CDR3 comprises 18 residues. CDR1 and CDR2 (germline): SGHVS, FQNEAQ. In DNA form, the CDR3 reads TGTGCCAGCAGACCCGATCCGGTGGATTCATCGAACACCGGGGAGCTGTTTTTT. This gives the protein CASRPDPVDSSNTGELFF.

The chain joins TRBV4-2 to TRBJ2-7, with D unresolved. Between the trimmed V and J ends, which lost 0 bases and 0 bases, there was a span of 6 bases. CDR1 LGHNA and CDR2 YNFKEQ come from the germline V gene. The CDR3 runs to 14 residues. In DNA, the CDR3 is TGTGCCAGCAGCCAAGAACAGTACTCCTACGAGCAGTACTTC. Protein: CASSQEQYSYEQYF.

This clonotype was seen a few times. The gene calls are TRBV6-1 and TRBJ1-5; D not certain. V was pared by 6 bases and J by 5 bases, with 8 bases between. The CDR3 extends over 12 amino acids. Per the germline V gene, CDR1 is MNHNS and CDR2 is SASEGT. Here the CDR3 DNA reads TGTGCCAGCAGGACTACAGATCAGCCCCAGCATTTT. Its translation is CASRTTDQPQHF.

This clonotype was observed many times. The chain is built from TRBV20-1 and TRBJ2-7; no reliable D call. CDR3 length: 11 residues. Germline lookup yields CDR1 DFQATT and CDR2 SNEGSKA (reference sequence). V lost 5 bases and J 0 bases, leaving 5 bases between the germline ends. The CDR3 nucleotides are TGCAGTGCTTGGAGCTCCTACGAGCAGTACTTC. This translates into CSAWSSYEQYF.

At least ten counts were recorded for this clonotype. This rearrangement joins TRBV7-9 to TRBJ2-5; D is unclear. V was trimmed by 1 base and J by 5 bases, leaving 5 bases between them. Germline-derived CDR1 and CDR2 are SEHNR and FQNEAQ (reference sequence). The CDR3 has 12 residues. In nucleotides, the CDR3 is TGTGCCAGCAGCTTAGTCACGGAGACCCAGTACTTC. Protein: CASSLVTETQYF. The full variable domain, rest sourced from reference TRBV7-9 and TRBJ2-5, is DTGVSQNPRHKITKRGQNVTFRCDPISEHNRLYWYRQTLGQGPEFLTYFQNEAQLEKSRLLSDRFSAERPKGSFSTLEIQRTEQGDSAMYLCASSLVTETQYFGPGTRLLVL.

The chain links TRBV29-1 to TRBJ1-2, with 8 positions matching TRBD1. J was trimmed by 4 bases and V by 4 bases; bases with no gene match: 14. In germline, CDR1 is SQVTM, CDR2 ANQGSEA. The CDR3 totals 16 residues. The DNA of the CDR3 is TGCAGCGTTGGCGGTTTAAGGGGACAGGAACGCTATGGCTACACCTTC. This sequence encodes CSVGGLRGQERYGYTF.

The V and J genes are TRBV3-1 and TRBJ1-3; D perhaps matches TRBD1 (5 bases). V lost 3 bases and J lost 0, with 12 bases in between. CDR1 is LGHDT and CDR2 is YNNKEL in the germline V gene (reference sequence). The CDR3 consists of 16 residues. CDR3 protein: CASSQRTGGSGNTIYF. CDR3 DNA sequence: TGTGCCAGCAGCCAGCGGACGGGGGGCTCTGGAAACACCATATATTTT.

This clonotype appeared a few times. The chain couples TRBV7-9 to TRBJ1-5; possibly TRBD1 for D (6 bases). Germline V gene sequence: CDR1 SEHNR, CDR2 FQNEAQ (reference sequence). With 1 base removed from V and 12 bases from J, the gap between germline ends came to 16 bases. This CDR3 is 14 amino acids long. CDR3 in amino acids: CASSLGYGGEGQHF. Here the CDR3 DNA reads TGTGCCAGCAGCTTAGGGTACGGGGGCGAGGGCCAGCATTTT.

In its sample, this clonotype was seen a few times. The rearrangement joins TRBV6-2 or TRBV6-3 to TRBJ2-1; D possibly corresponds to TRBD2 (6 bases). V was clipped by 6 bases and J by 5 bases, with 17 bases between them. The CDR3 runs to 15 residues. CDR1 and CDR2 (germline): MNHEY, SVGEGT. Here the CDR3 reads CASRGDLAYHNEQFF. As DNA, the CDR3 is TGTGCCAGCAGGGGGGATCTAGCGTACCACAATGAGCAGTTCTTC.

The chain carries TRBV27 and TRBJ2-2; TRBD2 matches at 10 bases. V trimming: 4 bases; J trimming: 0 bases; junction bases outside the gene matches: 5. CDR3 length: 17 residues. From germline, CDR1 is MNHEY and CDR2 SMNVEV (reference sequence). The CDR3 protein is CASSSTSGRANTGELFF. The CDR3, as DNA: TGTGCCAGCAGTTCAACAAGCGGGAGGGCGAACACCGGGGAGCTGTTTTTT.

This clonotype was counted once. V usage is TRBV11-2 and J usage is TRBJ2-1; possibly TRBD2 for D (5 bases). This CDR3 has 16 amino acids. Trimming pared 4 bases from V and 0 bases from J, leaving 13 bases between. Germline CDR1 SGHAT, CDR2 FQNNGV. The CDR3 region is CASSSTQRNSYNEQFF. DNA for the CDR3: TGTGCCAGCAGCTCTACCCAGCGGAACTCCTACAATGAGCAGTTCTTC.

The chain employs TRBV2 and TRBJ2-7; 8 nucleotides line up with TRBD1. The CDR3 sequence is 14 residues long. V shed 8 bases and J 3 bases; nucleotides not matched to a gene: 9. CDR1 and CDR2 (germline): SNHLY, FYNNEI. This chain's CDR3 is CASALQGEGYEQYF. DNA for the CDR3: TGTGCCAGCGCCTTACAGGGGGAAGGCTACGAGCAGTACTTC. Based on the CDR3 plus reference TRBV2 and TRBJ2-7, the full variable domain is EPEVTQTPSHQVTQMGQEVILRCVPISNHLYFYWYRQILGQKVEFLVSFYNNEISEKSEIFDDQFSVERPDGSNFTLKIRSTKLEDSAMYFCASALQGEGYEQYFGPGTRLTVT.

This clonotype has only a few counts. The chain combines TRBV12-3 or TRBV12-4 with TRBJ1-1, with D unresolved. V was trimmed by 7 bases and J by 3 bases, leaving 18 bases between them. The CDR3 consists of 15 residues. As DNA, the CDR3 is TGTGCCAGCAACGAAGGGATAGGGAGCTACACTGAAGCTTTCTTT. Its protein product is CASNEGIGSYTEAFF.

This clonotype was detected a few times. V is TRBV9 and J is TRBJ2-5, with D perhaps matching TRBD2 (5 bases). The CDR3 has 15 residues. V was trimmed by 4 bases and J by 1 base, leaving 14 bases between them. CDR1 SGDLS and CDR2 YYNGEE come from the germline V gene. CDR3 sequence reads: CASSPGVVVQETQYF. In DNA, the CDR3 is TGTGCCAGCAGCCCCGGGGTCGTTGTCCAAGAGACCCAGTACTTC. The full variable domain, in which reference TRBV9 and TRBJ2-5 provide the parts outside the CDR3, is DSGVTQTPKHLITATGQRVTLRCSPRSGDLSVYWYQQSLDQGLQFLIQYYNGEERAKGNILERFSAQQFPDLHSELNLSSLELGDSALYFCASSPGVVVQETQYFGPGTRLLVL.

This clonotype occurred a few times. The chain joins TRBV5-1 to TRBJ2-1, with TRBD2 matching 11 bases. This CDR3 comprises 17 residues. The V segment lost 2 bases and the J segment 6 bases; nucleotides outside the gene matches: 10. Germline CDR1 SGHRS, CDR2 YFSETQ. The CDR3 loop is CASSFDLTSGSRNEQFF. As DNA, the CDR3 is TGCGCCAGCAGCTTTGATCTCACTAGCGGGAGTCGCAATGAGCAGTTCTTC.

The chain uses TRBV7-9 and TRBJ2-3, with 7 bases identical to TRBD1. V lost 5 bases and J lost 2; bases outside the gene matches: 10. The CDR3 consists of 16 residues. Germline V gene lookup returns CDR1 SEHNR and CDR2 FQNEAQ (reference sequence). CDR3 nucleotides: TGTGCCAGCAGCCCCCTCGGGACAGCGAACACAGATACGCAGTATTTT. Encoded protein: CASSPLGTANTDTQYF.

The chain links TRBV5-1 to TRBJ2-7; D may be TRBD1 or TRBD2 (6 bases each). The CDR3 runs to 13 residues. Germline V gene sequence: CDR1 SGHRS, CDR2 YFSETQ. Trimming cost V 4 bases and J 5 bases, with 13 bases left between them. This chain's CDR3 is CASSPRRGDEQYF. The CDR3 bases are TGCGCCAGCAGCCCGAGGAGGGGGGACGAGCAGTACTTC.

The chain joins TRBV29-1 to TRBJ1-3; D is uncertain. The CDR3 is 12 residues long. V was pared by 6 bases and J by 2 bases, with 8 bases between. Germline CDR1 reads SQVTM; CDR2 reads ANQGSEA. CDR3 in amino acids: CSVREPGNTIYF. CDR3 in DNA: TGCAGCGTACGGGAACCTGGAAACACCATATATTTT.

The chain links TRBV20-1 to TRBJ2-5; 11 bases are a match to TRBD1. This CDR3 comprises 15 residues. Germline CDR1 and CDR2: DFQATT and SNEGSKA (reference sequence). Trimming removed 0 bases from V and 6 bases from J; junction bases left unmatched: 6. CDR3 DNA: TGCAGTGCTAGAGATTCGGGACAGGGGGTAAAGACCCAGTACTTC. This translates into CSARDSGQGVKTQYF.

This clonotype came up a few times. J is TRBJ2-2 and V is TRBV12-3 or TRBV12-4; unclear D gene. Trimming stripped 1 base from V and 2 bases from J, with 5 bases between. CDR3 length: 14 amino acids. The CDR3 DNA is TGTGCCAGCAGTTTAGGGATAAACACCGGGGAGCTGTTTTTT. Translation: CASSLGINTGELFF.

This clonotype has just a few counts. This chain connects TRBV9 to TRBJ1-4; no firm D call. CDR1 and CDR2 from the germline V gene are SGDLS and YYNGEE. This CDR3 is 15 amino acids long. V was shortened by 2 bases and J by 3 bases, with 11 bases between the two germline ends. CDR3 in DNA: TGTGCCAGCAGCGTCGGAACGGTCTCTAATGAAAAACTGTTTTTT. It specifies CASSVGTVSNEKLFF.

This sequence joins TRBV19 and TRBJ1-3, with a weak D call TRBD1 (6 bases). The V gene's germline CDR1 is LNHDA and CDR2 SQIVND (reference sequence). This CDR3 comprises 14 residues. V lost 7 bases to trimming and J lost 2 bases, with 12 bases between them. CDR3 protein: CASNRASAGNTIYF. As DNA, the CDR3 is TGTGCCAGTAACAGGGCTTCGGCTGGAAACACCATATATTTT.

V is TRBV29-1 and J is TRBJ1-2; TRBD1 matches 9 bases. The CDR3 spans 13 residues. From germline, CDR1 is SQVTM and CDR2 ANQGSEA. After removal of 4 bases from V and 4 bases from J, the junction contained 4 bases not matched to a gene. The chain's CDR3 is CSVGGQGVYGYTF. The CDR3 nucleotides are TGCAGCGTTGGGGGACAGGGAGTCTATGGCTACACCTTC.